A selection of T cell receptor beta chains follows, all from one sample in a study of response to subunit inactivated influenza vaccine. MiXCR, run by TCRdb on the RT-PCR reads, gives a single entry per CDR3 protein. This table holds more than 600,000 distinct CDR3 sequences, approximately 17% found once. This material consisted of PBMCs from blood, taken 5 to 6 days after vaccination. The receptors were sampled from a man aged 50-60 years who received an inactivated influenza vaccine. Each CDR3 is given with its conserved first and last residue. The D gene is left open where the match is weak. Expanded clones are given a class, and other clones once, few, many or no size at all.

v_gene	d_gene	abundance	len	j_gene	CDR3nt	CDR3aa
TRBV9	TRBD1	few	16	TRBJ2-7	TGTGCCAGCAGCGTCGGGAATCCGGGACAGAACTACGAGCAGTACTTC	CASSVGNPGQNYEQYF
TRBV12-3/TRBV12-4	-	few	14	TRBJ2-3	TGTGCCAGCAGTTTCATCGGCAGTCCAGATACGCAGTATTTT	CASSFIGSPDTQYF
TRBV9	-	-	14	TRBJ1-6	TGTGCCAGCAGCGTAACAGGGAACAATTCACCCCTCCACTTT	CASSVTGNNSPLHF
TRBV29-1	-	many	16	TRBJ2-3	TGCAGCGTTGAACCGAAAACGGAAGACCTATTAGATACGCAGTATTTT	CSVEPKTEDLLDTQYF
TRBV5-5	TRBD1	-	14	TRBJ2-4	TGTGCCAGCAGTCGCAGGGGGCCGGGAGACATTCAGTACTTC	CASSRRGPGDIQYF
TRBV7-9	-	-	15	TRBJ2-1	TGTGCCAGCACCAATAGAGGGGGCTCCTACAATGAGCAGTTCTTC	CASTNRGGSYNEQFF
TRBV2	-	-	14	TRBJ2-3	TGTGCCGGCCGGAGGACTACTAGCACAGATACGCAGTATTTT	CAGRRTTSTDTQYF
TRBV7-9	TRBD1	many	15	TRBJ1-4	TGTGCCAGCAGCCCGACCGGGACAGGGGTGGAAAAACTGTTTTTT	CASSPTGTGVEKLFF
TRBV7-2	TRBD2	-	17	TRBJ2-7	TGTGCCAGCAGCTTAGTGTGGCTAGCGGGGAGCTCCTACGAGCAGTACTTC	CASSLVWLAGSSYEQYF
TRBV28	-	-	17	TRBJ1-5	TGTGCCAGCAGTTTCCTCGAGGGAGGGTACAGCAATCAGCCCCAGCATTTT	CASSFLEGGYSNQPQHF
TRBV20-1	-	-	13	TRBJ1-2	TGCAGTGCTGGGCAGGGAATAGGGTATGGCTACACCTTC	CSAGQGIGYGYTF
TRBV29-1	-	-	12	TRBJ1-2	TGCAGCGTTGGGGTCAGCAGCTATGGCTACACCTTC	CSVGVSSYGYTF
TRBV7-2	-	few	15	TRBJ2-7	TGTGCCAGCAGCCCCCAGGGATACTATTCCTACGAGCAGTACTTC	CASSPQGYYSYEQYF
TRBV10-3	TRBD2	-	15	TRBJ2-1	TGTGCCATCAGTGATACTAGCGGGGTTTACAATGAGCAGTTCTTC	CAISDTSGVYNEQFF
TRBV7-6	-	few	18	TRBJ1-2	TGTGCCAGCAGCTTAGAAGTGGACGGACGGAGAACTAACTATGGCTACACCTTC	CASSLEVDGRRTNYGYTF
TRBV29-1	-	-	12	TRBJ1-1	TGCAGCGTTGGGTTCAGGAACACTGAAGCTTTCTTT	CSVGFRNTEAFF
TRBV5-6	TRBD2	few	15	TRBJ2-1	TGTGCCAGCAGCTTGGAACTAGCGGGATACGATGAGCAGTTCTTC	CASSLELAGYDEQFF
TRBV20-1	TRBD2	many	14	TRBJ2-1	TGCAGTGCTCGAAGCGGGGGGACCCACAATGAGCAGTTCTTC	CSARSGGTHNEQFF
TRBV6-1	-	few	13	TRBJ1-5	TGTGCCAGCAGTGAACACAGAGATCAGCCCCAGCATTTT	CASSEHRDQPQHF
TRBV12-3/TRBV12-4	-	-	15	TRBJ2-7	TGTGCCAGCAGTGCCACTTCACAGGCTTCCTACGAGCAGTACTTC	CASSATSQASYEQYF
TRBV7-8	-	-	15	TRBJ2-3	TGTGCCAGCAGCTTAGCCCCAACAGGGACAGATACGCAGTATTTT	CASSLAPTGTDTQYF
TRBV6-5	TRBD2	once	16	TRBJ2-1	TGTGCCAGCAGTTACTTGGGCGGGAGGTCCTACAATGAGCAGTTCTTC	CASSYLGGRSYNEQFF
TRBV4-3	TRBD1	few	17	TRBJ1-2	TGCGCCAGCAGCCAAGATGTGACAGGGAGCGCGGGGAGGAGCTACACCTTC	CASSQDVTGSAGRSYTF
TRBV5-5	-	-	15	TRBJ2-7	TGTGCCAGCAGCTTGGGCGTGGGAGGAGTGGGCGAGCAGTACTTC	CASSLGVGGVGEQYF
TRBV28	-	-	16	TRBJ2-7	TGTGCCAGCAGTTTAGTTAATCGGGTCACTGATTACGAGCAGTACTTC	CASSLVNRVTDYEQYF
TRBV29-1	-	few	15	TRBJ2-7	TGCAGCGTTGAAGATGGTCAGGGTTCTACCTACGAGCAGTACTTC	CSVEDGQGSTYEQYF
TRBV28	-	-	15	TRBJ2-5	TGTGCCAGCAGTTCTCCCCAGGTCGGAGGAGAGACCCAGTACTTC	CASSSPQVGGETQYF
TRBV12-3/TRBV12-4	TRBD2	few	15	TRBJ2-2	TGTGCCAGCAGCAGTCTAGCGGCGGTTACCGGGGAGCTGTTTTTT	CASSSLAAVTGELFF
TRBV7-9	-	many	14	TRBJ1-1	TGTGCCAGCAGCCAGGGGACGGCGAACACTGAAGCTTTCTTT	CASSQGTANTEAFF
TRBV5-1	TRBD1	-	14	TRBJ2-5	TGCGCCAGCAGCTTGACAGGGGGCGTACAGACCCAGTACTTC	CASSLTGGVQTQYF
TRBV20-1	-	-	15	TRBJ1-2	TGCAGTGCTAGCCCATTTAGCGGACAGAACTATGGCTACACCTTC	CSASPFSGQNYGYTF
TRBV29-1	-	-	11	TRBJ2-1	TGCAGCTCTGTTCGAGGGAATGAGCAGTTCTTC	CSSVRGNEQFF
TRBV18	TRBD1	few	16	TRBJ2-4	TGTGCCAGCTCACCGAGGACAGGGGGCAGAAAAAACATTCAGTACTTC	CASSPRTGGRKNIQYF
TRBV27	-	few	18	TRBJ2-2	TGTGCCAGCAGTTTACGATACGTAGCGAGATTGAACACCGGGGAGCTGTTTTTT	CASSLRYVARLNTGELFF
TRBV28	TRBD2	-	15	TRBJ2-7	TGTGCCAGCAGTTTACCCGCCAGCGGGACCTACGAGCAGTACTTC	CASSLPASGTYEQYF
TRBV20-1	TRBD2	-	17	TRBJ2-7	TGCAGTGCTAGGGATTTTAAAGGACTAGCGGGCCCCTACGAGCAGTACTTC	CSARDFKGLAGPYEQYF
TRBV12-3/TRBV12-4	-	few	14	TRBJ2-7	TGTGCCAGCAGCCAGAGAAAGGGAGCCTACGAGCAGTACTTC	CASSQRKGAYEQYF
TRBV7-2	TRBD2	-	17	TRBJ2-3	TGTGCCAGCAGCTCCCGACTAGCGGGCAGCTTCACAGATACGCAGTATTTT	CASSSRLAGSFTDTQYF
TRBV5-1	TRBD1	few	18	TRBJ2-1	TGCGCCAGCAGCTTGGGTTTTATTAGGGGGCCGATCAACAATGAGCAGTTCTTC	CASSLGFIRGPINNEQFF
TRBV15	-	-	14	TRBJ2-1	TGTGCCACCAGCAGAGATTATAGGGCGAATGAGCAGTTCTTC	CATSRDYRANEQFF
TRBV20-1	-	-	13	TRBJ1-5	TGCAGTGCCCGGACGGGGGTAAACCAGCCCCAGCATTTT	CSARTGVNQPQHF
TRBV9	-	-	14	TRBJ2-1	TGTGCCAGCACATCGGGGGGCGCGACCAATGAGCAGTTCTTC	CASTSGGATNEQFF
TRBV10-3	-	few	15	TRBJ2-2	TGTGCCATCAGGGAGGAGCGGACTAACACCGGGGAGCTGTTTTTT	CAIREERTNTGELFF
TRBV7-8	TRBD2	-	16	TRBJ2-5	TGTGCCAGCAGCCTCCTCGCCACTAGCGGACAAGAGACCCAGTACTTC	CASSLLATSGQETQYF
TRBV3-1	-	-	15	TRBJ2-1	TGTGCCAGCCAGGACACCGGGACATCCTACAATGAGCAGTTCTTC	CASQDTGTSYNEQFF